This T cell receptor (beta chain) was captured by sequencing in a study of T cell responses to AZD1222 COVID-19 vaccine. Whole-study results and caveats: Clonal diversity may have been underestimated, and the donors were mostly white British, with more females than males.

Sequencing was performed with immunoSEQ multiplex PCR; in TCRdb, only in-frame clones are kept and a portion is missing. This sample has tens of thousands of clones; about 85% occur once, and the top ten carry about a fifth. This CDR3 comprises 15 residues. With 3 bases clipped from V and 5 bases from J, the junction kept 7 bases outside the gene matches. Looked up from germline, CDR1 is MGHDK and CDR2 is SYGVNS. Note on this clone: As yet, its antigen is unknown.

Here the sequenced sample was peripheral blood, taken on day 0 of AZD1222 vaccination. The origin of this receptor is an adult in good health. This chain uses TRBV25-1 with TRBJ2-5, with 9 bases identical to TRBD2. CDR3 coding DNA: TGTGCCAGCAGTGATGGCGGGAGGGCCTCGGAGACCCAGTACTTC. This gives the protein CASSDGGRASETQYF.